The 32 T cell receptor beta chains listed next were all sequenced from one sample in a study of OX40 agonist ivuxolimab in advanced cancers. Profiling relied on immunoSEQ multiplex PCR, and the TCRdb table lists in-frame clones only, not all of them. The sample has approximately 90,000 clones, approximately 92% seen once; the top ten hold 0.3% to 0.4%. The source material was CD4+ or CD8+ T cells sorted from blood, sampled in a trial of the OX40 agonist ivuxolimab. These receptors all stem from an adult with an advanced solid tumor such as melanoma, head and neck, liver or kidney cancer.

The chain recombines TRBV27 with TRBJ1-1; tentative D call: TRBD1 (5 bases). The V and J ends lost 6 bases and 0 bases respectively, with 11 bases between them. CDR1 and CDR2 from the germline V gene are MNHEY and SMNVEV (reference sequence). The CDR3 consists of 14 residues. The CDR3 sequence is CASSRQLMNTEAFF. For the CDR3, the DNA is TGTGCCAGCAGCAGACAGCTTATGAACACTGAAGCTTTCTTT.

V and J are TRBV30 and TRBJ1-6; D perhaps matches TRBD1 (5 bases). Trimming pared 5 bases from V and 7 bases from J, leaving 9 bases between. The CDR3 is 12 amino acids. CDR1 GTSNPN and CDR2 SVGIG come from the germline V gene (reference sequence). In DNA form, the CDR3 reads TGTGCCTGGGGGGCGCAGAATTCACCCCTCCACTTT. It specifies CAWGAQNSPLHF.

This clone was seen only a few times. The chain links TRBV20-1 to TRBJ1-4; 8 bases map to TRBD1. The CDR3 consists of 11 residues. Germline CDR1 is DFQATT and CDR2 is SNEGSKA (reference sequence). Germline trimming cut 6 bases from V and 14 bases from J; bases unmatched to any gene: 8. The CDR3 spells CSAGTGGDLFF. The CDR3 DNA is TGCAGTGCAGGGACAGGCGGGGACCTGTTTTTT.

CDR3 sequence reads: CASSQHRGAEAFF. CDR3 nucleotides: TGTGCCAGCAGCCAGCACAGGGGGGCTGAAGCTTTCTTT. This chain uses TRBV14 with TRBJ1-1; 8 nucleotides agree with TRBD1. With V trimmed by 3 bases and J by 6 bases, 3 bases remained unmatched. This CDR3 is built from 13 residues. Germline-derived CDR1 and CDR2 are SGHDN and FVKESK. The variable domain in full, with the rest retrieved from reference TRBV14 and TRBJ1-1, is EAGVTQFPSHSVIEKGQTVTLRCDPISGHDNLYWYRRVMGKEIKFLLHFVKESKQDESGMPNNRFLAERTGGTYSTLKVQPAELEDSGVYFCASSQHRGAEAFFGQGTRLTVV.

The J gene is TRBJ2-5, the V gene TRBV5-1; 10 bases are shared with TRBD2. This CDR3 contains 14 residues. Germline assignment: CDR1 SGHRS and CDR2 YFSETQ. J lost 4 bases, V lost 7 bases, and 7 bases had no gene match. CDR3 amino acids: CASGDSGRGETQYF. The CDR3 region has the DNA TGCGCCAGCGGAGACAGCGGGAGGGGAGAGACCCAGTACTTC.

The V gene is TRBV11-3, the J gene TRBJ2-3; D gene unclear. Germline V lookup: CDR1 SGHNT, CDR2 YENEEA. V lost 0 bases to trimming and J lost 5 bases, with 6 bases between them. The CDR3 contains 13 residues. The DNA for the CDR3 is TGTGCCAGCAGCTTAGACGGTAGAGATACGCAGTATTTT. Residues: CASSLDGRDTQYF.

Points on this clone: The junction departs from germline at one end; a sequencing error may be responsible. The rearrangement uses TRBV3-1 (or the pseudogene TRBV3-2) and TRBJ2-7; D remains ambiguous. The CDR3 loop spans 9 amino acids. Germline V gene data show CDR1 as LGHDT and CDR2 as YNNKEL (reference sequence). DNA of the CDR3: TGTGCCAGCAGCCCACCGTTGACATTC. Translation gives CASSPPLTF.

V gene TRBV29-1 combines with J gene TRBJ2-5, with D uncertain. In germline, CDR1 is SQVTM, CDR2 ANQGSEA. CDR3 length: 13 amino acids. Trimming shortened V by 5 bases and J by 3 bases, and 13 bases separated the two germline ends. In nucleotides, the CDR3 is TGCAGCGTTAAGGGCCCCTGGGAAGAGACCCAGTACTTC. It codes for CSVKGPWEETQYF.

The chain recombines TRBV7-9 with TRBJ2-7, with TRBD1 as a possible D gene (5 bases). Trimming cost V 2 bases and J 2 bases, with 16 bases left between them. Germline V gives CDR1 SEHNR, CDR2 FQNEAQ (reference sequence). The CDR3 is made up of 16 amino acids. This CDR3 is CASSLKGRERPYEQYF. The CDR3 nucleotides are TGTGCCAGCAGCTTAAAGGGGCGAGAAAGACCCTACGAGCAGTACTTC.

The chain has TRBV7-3 and TRBJ1-1; 9 positions agree with TRBD1. Germline assignment: CDR1 SGHTA and CDR2 FQGTGA. The CDR3 has 13 residues. J gave up 8 bases and V 5 bases, and 6 bases lay outside the gene matches. CDR3 bases: TGTGCCAGCAGCGAAGACAGGGGGACAGAAGCTTTCTTT. This translates into CASSEDRGTEAFF.

The rearrangement links TRBV5-1 to TRBJ2-7, with 13 bases aligning to TRBD2. The CDR3 covers 17 residues. Germline trimming cut 4 bases from V and 7 bases from J; bases unmatched to any gene: 14. Germline lookup yields CDR1 SGHRS and CDR2 YFSETQ. CDR3 bases: TGCGCCAGCAGCACGGACGAAAGACTAGCGGGAGGCTATGAGCAGTACTTC. Its translation is CASSTDERLAGGYEQYF. Based on the CDR3 plus reference TRBV5-1 and TRBJ2-7, the full variable domain is KAGVTQTPRYLIKTRGQQVTLSCSPISGHRSVSWYQQTPGQGLQFLFEYFSETQRNKGNFPGRFSGRQFSNSRSEMNVSTLELGDSALYLCASSTDERLAGGYEQYFGPGTRLTVT.

The chain uses TRBV4-3 and TRBJ2-7; no firm D call. V was shortened by 0 bases and J by 1 base, with 25 bases between the two germline ends. The CDR3 is 20 amino acids. Germline loops: CDR1 LGHNA, CDR2 YSLEER. The DNA for the CDR3 is TGCGCCAGCAGCCAAGAAAGGGCTAAATGGACGGTTCCCACTTCCTACGAGCAGTACTTC. Translated, it gives CASSQERAKWTVPTSYEQYF.

This chain connects TRBV4-1 to TRBJ1-4; maybe TRBD1 (5 bases). This CDR3 has 15 residues. Trimming left V 3 bases short and J 0 bases short, with 8 bases between. Germline CDR1 is MGHRA and CDR2 is YSYEKL. The CDR3 sequence is CASSHLGATNEKLFF. CDR3 sequence (DNA): TGCGCCAGCAGCCATTTAGGGGCAACTAATGAAAAACTGTTTTTT.

The CDR3 DNA is TGTGCCAGCATTCCGCAATTCAGCGGGAGGATAGAGCAGTACTTC. Translating it yields CASIPQFSGRIEQYF. The V and J genes are TRBV7-2 and TRBJ2-7; 9 bases fit TRBD2. This CDR3 is built from 15 residues. In germline, CDR1 is SGHTA, CDR2 FQGNSA. The J segment lost 7 bases and the V segment lost 7 bases, leaving 14 bases of the junction unmatched.

This chain connects TRBV5-6 to TRBJ2-3; D is undetermined. Germline CDR1 is SGHDT and CDR2 is YYEEEE. The CDR3 length is 15 residues. V dropped 2 bases and J dropped 4 bases, with 14 bases sitting between them. The CDR3: CASSFRETESDTQYF. The CDR3 region has the DNA TGTGCCAGCAGCTTTAGGGAAACGGAGTCAGATACGCAGTATTTT.

The rearrangement links TRBV14 to TRBJ1-1; 7 bases agree with TRBD1. CDR1 is SGHDN and CDR2 is FVKESK in the germline V gene. CDR3 length: 14 amino acids. J gave up 4 bases and V 3 bases, and 5 bases lay outside the gene matches. The CDR3 here is CASSHRQGVTEAFF. The CDR3 DNA is TGTGCCAGCAGCCACCGACAGGGAGTCACTGAAGCTTTCTTT. Full variable domain (outside the CDR3, taken from reference TRBV14 and TRBJ1-1): EAGVTQFPSHSVIEKGQTVTLRCDPISGHDNLYWYRRVMGKEIKFLLHFVKESKQDESGMPNNRFLAERTGGTYSTLKVQPAELEDSGVYFCASSHRQGVTEAFFGQGTRLTVV.

The chain combines TRBV27 with TRBJ1-5, with 7 bases that match TRBD1. The J segment lost 3 bases and the V segment lost 6 bases, leaving 8 bases of the junction unmatched. The CDR3 has 15 amino acids. CDR1 is MNHEY, CDR2 SMNVEV, per germline (reference sequence). The DNA of the CDR3 is TGTGCCAGCAGACTCACCGGGACAGTCAATCAGCCCCAGCATTTT. This encodes CASRLTGTVNQPQHF.

The V call is TRBV6-1, the J call TRBJ1-1; tentatively, D is TRBD1 (5 bases). CDR1 is MNHNS, CDR2 SASEGT, per germline. V was shortened by 6 bases and J by 4 bases, with 12 bases between the two germline ends. The CDR3 consists of 13 residues. The CDR3 nucleotides read TGTGCCAGCAGGAGAGGGGTACTCACTGAAGCTTTCTTT. The encoded protein is CASRRGVLTEAFF.

This chain connects TRBV7-2 to TRBJ2-2; maybe TRBD1 (5 bases). Germline lookup yields CDR1 SGHTA and CDR2 FQGNSA. V was shortened by 10 bases and J by 0 bases, with 9 bases between the two germline ends. CDR3 size: 13 residues. CDR3 sequence (DNA): TGTGCCAAGGGGCGGTCGAACACCGGGGAGCTGTTTTTT. This translates into CAKGRSNTGELFF.

V and J are TRBV6-6 and TRBJ1-1, with D possibly being TRBD1 (5 bases). Trimming left V 7 bases short and J 4 bases short, with 16 bases between. The CDR3 covers 14 residues. Germline CDR1 and CDR2: MNHNY and SVGAGI (reference sequence). The CDR3 loop is CASTGGHSPTEAFF. In DNA form, the CDR3 reads TGTGCCAGCACCGGCGGACACTCACCCACTGAAGCTTTCTTT.

This chain connects TRBV4-1 to TRBJ1-1, with 10 bases lining up with TRBD1. The V gene's germline CDR1 is MGHRA and CDR2 YSYEKL. This CDR3 is 17 amino acids long. The V and J ends lost 4 bases and 1 base, in that order; junction bases with no gene match: 9. CDR3: CASSPRGQGMENTEAFF. As DNA, the CDR3 is TGCGCCAGCAGCCCCAGGGGACAGGGGATGGAGAACACTGAAGCTTTCTTT.

This clone came up a few times. This chain connects TRBV21-1 to TRBJ2-3. TRBV21-1 is described as a pseudogene. The CDR3 runs to 17 residues. The CDR3 coding sequence is TGTGCCAGCAGCAAAGCCCACCGGACCCAATCAGGAGATACGCAGTATTTT. Translated: CASSKAHRTQSGDTQYF.

V usage is TRBV27 and J usage is TRBJ2-1; 12 bases are shared with TRBD2. J was trimmed by 12 bases and V by 3 bases; bases with no gene match: 9. Germline assignment: CDR1 MNHEY and CDR2 SMNVEV (reference sequence). This CDR3 region has 15 residues. The CDR3 loop reads CASSFPLAGGLLQFF. The DNA for the CDR3 is TGTGCCAGCAGTTTTCCCCTAGCGGGGGGGCTGCTGCAGTTCTTC.

The V gene is TRBV2, the J gene TRBJ2-5, with 7 bases fitting TRBD1. The length of the CDR3 is 14 residues. Trimming removed 5 bases from V and 1 base from J; junction bases left unmatched: 4. Germline V gene sequence: CDR1 SNHLY, CDR2 FYNNEI. The chain's CDR3 is CASSLRGLQETQYF. CDR3 coding DNA: TGTGCCAGCAGTTTAAGGGGGCTCCAAGAGACCCAGTACTTC.

The chain has TRBV21-1 and TRBJ2-7; the table's D gene call, TRBD1, was not cross checked with the DNA. TRBV21-1 is shown as a pseudogene. The CDR3 consists of 14 residues. CDR3 nucleotides: TGTGCCAGCAGCAAAAATTCAGTATGCTACGAGCAGTACTTC. It codes for CASSKNSVCYEQYF.

This clone was recorded once. The chain has TRBV14 and TRBJ1-1; 9 nucleotides agree with TRBD1. The CDR3 loop spans 16 amino acids. The V gene end was trimmed by 6 bases and the J gene end by 3 bases; junction bases not matched to a gene: 11. Per germline, CDR1 SGHDN and CDR2 FVKESK. The CDR3 region has the DNA TGTGCCAGCAGGAAGAACAGGGGGCAGGTTGACACTGAAGCTTTCTTT. Its translation is CASRKNRGQVDTEAFF.

The V and J genes are TRBV19 and TRBJ1-5; D ambiguous. The germline gives CDR1 LNHDA, CDR2 SQIVND (reference sequence). V dropped 4 bases and J dropped 0 bases, with 7 bases sitting between them. This CDR3 comprises 14 residues. CDR3 sequence (DNA): TGTGCCAGTAGTAACAGCGTTAGCAATCAGCCCCAGCATTTT. Translation gives CASSNSVSNQPQHF.

The table lists this clone with a count of one. The J gene is TRBJ1-4, the V gene TRBV19; D not certain. V shed 1 base and J shed 0 bases, with 12 bases lying between them. The V gene's germline CDR1 is LNHDA and CDR2 SQIVND (reference sequence). This CDR3 region has 17 residues. CDR3 DNA sequence: TGTGCCAGTAGTATAGGCCGAGGAGGCGCAACTAATGAAAAACTGTTTTTT. This gives the protein CASSIGRGGATNEKLFF. The variable domain in full, completed from reference TRBV19 and TRBJ1-4, reads DGGITQSPKYLFRKEGQNVTLSCEQNLNHDAMYWYRQDPGQGLRLIYYSQIVNDFQKGDIAEGYSVSREKKESFPLTVTSAQKNPTAFYLCASSIGRGGATNEKLFFGSGTQLSVL.

The chain has TRBV19 and TRBJ2-7; 7 nucleotides line up with TRBD1. The CDR3 consists of 15 residues. The germline V gene encodes CDR1 LNHDA and CDR2 SQIVND (reference sequence). CDR3 sequence: CADGQGDDPDYEQYF. In DNA, the CDR3 is TGTGCTGACGGTCAGGGGGACGATCCTGACTACGAGCAGTACTTC. Full variable domain (outside the CDR3, taken from reference TRBV19 and TRBJ2-7): DGGITQSPKYLFRKEGQNVTLSCEQNLNHDAMYWYRQDPGQGLRLIYYSQIVNDFQKGDIAEGYSVSREKKESFPLTVTSAQKNPTAFYLCADGQGDDPDYEQYFGPGTRLTVT.

This chain links TRBV11-2 with TRBJ2-3; D is undetermined. CDR1 SGHAT and CDR2 FQNNGV come from the germline V gene. The CDR3 has 16 residues. Trimming took off 1 base at V and 1 base at J, with 12 bases between the two ends. The DNA of the CDR3 is TGTGCCAGCAGCTTAGGTTCCGGTTTCCGCACAGATACGCAGTATTTT. It yields the protein CASSLGSGFRTDTQYF. The full variable domain, completed using reference TRBV11-2 and TRBJ2-3, is EAGVAQSPRYKIIEKRQSVAFWCNPISGHATLYWYQQILGQGPKLLIQFQNNGVVDDSQLPKDRFSAERLKGVDSTLKIQPAKLEDSAVYLCASSLGSGFRTDTQYFGPGTRLTVL.

V gene TRBV7-2 combines with J gene TRBJ2-2; D is undetermined. The germline CDR1 and CDR2 sequences are SGHTA and FQGNSA. The length of the CDR3 is 15 residues. V lost 5 bases to trimming and J lost 2 bases, with 12 bases between them. CDR3 coding DNA: TGTGCCAGCAGCCAGGTGCTCCCTAACACCGGGGAGCTGTTTTTT. Amino acids: CASSQVLPNTGELFF.

This clone was found once. The rearrangement joins TRBV29-1 to TRBJ2-6; the D gene is possibly TRBD1 (6 bases). From germline, CDR1 is SQVTM and CDR2 ANQGSEA. V was pared by 4 bases and J by 3 bases, with 10 bases between. This CDR3 has 14 amino acids. CDR3: CSVATTGGANVLTF. CDR3 DNA sequence: TGCAGCGTTGCTACGACAGGTGGGGCCAACGTCCTGACTTTC.